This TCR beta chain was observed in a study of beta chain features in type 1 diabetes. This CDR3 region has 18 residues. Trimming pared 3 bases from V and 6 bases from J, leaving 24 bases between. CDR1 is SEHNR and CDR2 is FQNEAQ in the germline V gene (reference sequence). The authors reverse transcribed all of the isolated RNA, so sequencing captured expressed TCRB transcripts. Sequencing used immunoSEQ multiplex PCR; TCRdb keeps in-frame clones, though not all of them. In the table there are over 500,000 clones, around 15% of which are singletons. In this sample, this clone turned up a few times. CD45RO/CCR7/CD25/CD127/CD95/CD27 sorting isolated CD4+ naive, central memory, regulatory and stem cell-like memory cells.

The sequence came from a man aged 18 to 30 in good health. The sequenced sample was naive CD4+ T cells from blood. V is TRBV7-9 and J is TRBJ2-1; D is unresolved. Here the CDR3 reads CASSFKDPLVTMGNEQFF. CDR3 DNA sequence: TGTGCCAGCAGCTTTAAGGACCCGCTTGTTACGATGGGCAATGAGCAGTTCTTC.